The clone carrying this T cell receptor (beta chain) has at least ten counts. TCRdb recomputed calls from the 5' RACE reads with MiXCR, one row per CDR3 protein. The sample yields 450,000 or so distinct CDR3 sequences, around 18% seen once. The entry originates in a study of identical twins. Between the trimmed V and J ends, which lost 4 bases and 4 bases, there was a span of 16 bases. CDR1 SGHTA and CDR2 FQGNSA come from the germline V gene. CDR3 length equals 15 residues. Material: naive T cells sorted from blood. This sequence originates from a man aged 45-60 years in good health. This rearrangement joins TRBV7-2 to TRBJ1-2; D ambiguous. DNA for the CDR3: TGTGCCAGCAGCTCGGGATCTTTTTTTTCCTATGGCTACACCTTC. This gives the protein CASSSGSFFSYGYTF.